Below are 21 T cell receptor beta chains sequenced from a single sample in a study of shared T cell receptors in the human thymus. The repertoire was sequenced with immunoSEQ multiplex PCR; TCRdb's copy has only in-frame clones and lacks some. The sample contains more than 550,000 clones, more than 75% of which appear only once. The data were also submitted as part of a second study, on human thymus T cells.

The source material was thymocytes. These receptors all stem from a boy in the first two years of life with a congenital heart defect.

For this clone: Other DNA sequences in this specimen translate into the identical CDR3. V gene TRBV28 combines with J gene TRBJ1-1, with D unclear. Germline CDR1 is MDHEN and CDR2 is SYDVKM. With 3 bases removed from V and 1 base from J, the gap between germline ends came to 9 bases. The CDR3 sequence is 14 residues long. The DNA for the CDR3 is TGTGCCAGCAGTTTCCGAGGCGGGAACACTGAAGCTTTCTTT. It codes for CASSFRGGNTEAFF. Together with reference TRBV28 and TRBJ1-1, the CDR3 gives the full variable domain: DVKVTQSSRYLVKRTGEKVFLECVQDMDHENMFWYRQDPGLGLRLIYFSYDVKMKEKGDIPEGYSVSREKKERFSLILESASTNQTSMYLCASSFRGGNTEAFFGQGTRLTVV.

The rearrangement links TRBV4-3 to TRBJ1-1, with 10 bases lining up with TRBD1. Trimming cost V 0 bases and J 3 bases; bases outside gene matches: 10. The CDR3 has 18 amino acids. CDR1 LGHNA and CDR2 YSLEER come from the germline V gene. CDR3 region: CASSQEGQGDWVDTEAFF. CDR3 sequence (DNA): TGCGCCAGCAGCCAAGAAGGACAGGGGGATTGGGTCGACACTGAAGCTTTCTTT.

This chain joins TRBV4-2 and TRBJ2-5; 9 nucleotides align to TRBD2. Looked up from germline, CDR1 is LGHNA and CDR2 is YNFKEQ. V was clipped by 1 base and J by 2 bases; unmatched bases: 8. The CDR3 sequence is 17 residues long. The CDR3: CASSQGGSGGQQETQYF. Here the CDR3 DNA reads TGTGCCAGCAGCCAAGGGGGTAGCGGGGGACAGCAAGAGACCCAGTACTTC.

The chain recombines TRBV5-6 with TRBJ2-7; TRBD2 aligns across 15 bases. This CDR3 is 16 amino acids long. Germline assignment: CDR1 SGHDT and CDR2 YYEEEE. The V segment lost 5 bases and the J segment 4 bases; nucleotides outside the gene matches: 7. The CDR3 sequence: CASSPGLAGGGYEQYF. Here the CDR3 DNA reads TGTGCCAGCAGTCCGGGACTAGCGGGAGGAGGATACGAGCAGTACTTC.

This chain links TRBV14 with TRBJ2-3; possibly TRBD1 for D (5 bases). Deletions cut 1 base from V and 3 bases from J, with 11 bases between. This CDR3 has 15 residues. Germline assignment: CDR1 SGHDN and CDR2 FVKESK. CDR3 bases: TGTGCCAGCAGCCAAGGCCCAGGGCCTACAGATACGCAGTATTTT. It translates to CASSQGPGPTDTQYF.

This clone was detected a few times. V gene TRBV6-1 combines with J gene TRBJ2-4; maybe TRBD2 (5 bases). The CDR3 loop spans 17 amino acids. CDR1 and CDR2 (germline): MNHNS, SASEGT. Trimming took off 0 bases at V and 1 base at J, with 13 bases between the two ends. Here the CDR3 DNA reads TGTGCCAGCAGTGAAGCGCTTCGGGGTCTGGCCAAAAACATTCAGTACTTC. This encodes CASSEALRGLAKNIQYF.

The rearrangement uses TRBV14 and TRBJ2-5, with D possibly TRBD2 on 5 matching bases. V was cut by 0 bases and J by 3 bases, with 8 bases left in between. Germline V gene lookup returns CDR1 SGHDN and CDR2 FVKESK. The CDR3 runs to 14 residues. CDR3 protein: CASSQESLEETQYF. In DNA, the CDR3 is TGTGCCAGCAGCCAAGAATCACTAGAAGAGACCCAGTACTTC.

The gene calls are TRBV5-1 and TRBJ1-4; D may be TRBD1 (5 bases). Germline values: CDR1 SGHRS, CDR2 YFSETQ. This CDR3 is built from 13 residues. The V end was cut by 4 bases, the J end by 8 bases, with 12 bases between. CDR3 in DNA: TGCGCCAGCAGCGCGGGGGATGGGGAAAAACTGTTTTTT. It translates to CASSAGDGEKLFF.

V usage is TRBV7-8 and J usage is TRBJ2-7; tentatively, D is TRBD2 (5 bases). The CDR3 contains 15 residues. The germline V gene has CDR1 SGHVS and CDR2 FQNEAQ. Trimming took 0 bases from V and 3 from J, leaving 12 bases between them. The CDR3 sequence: CASSLANVGSYEQYF. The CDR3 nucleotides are TGTGCCAGCAGCTTAGCGAATGTAGGGAGCTACGAGCAGTACTTC.

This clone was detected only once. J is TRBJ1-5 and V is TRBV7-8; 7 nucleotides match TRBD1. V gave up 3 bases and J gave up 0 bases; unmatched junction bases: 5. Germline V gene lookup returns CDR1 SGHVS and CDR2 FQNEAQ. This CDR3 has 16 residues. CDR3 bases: TGTGCCAGCAGCTTCTCCAACAGGGGTAGCAATCAGCCCCAGCATTTT. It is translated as CASSFSNRGSNQPQHF. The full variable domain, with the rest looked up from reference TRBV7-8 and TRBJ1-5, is GAGVSQSPRYKVAKRGQDVALRCDPISGHVSLFWYQQALGQGPEFLTYFQNEAQLDKSGLPSDRFFAERPEGSVSTLKIQRTQQEDSAVYLCASSFSNRGSNQPQHFGDGTRLSIL.

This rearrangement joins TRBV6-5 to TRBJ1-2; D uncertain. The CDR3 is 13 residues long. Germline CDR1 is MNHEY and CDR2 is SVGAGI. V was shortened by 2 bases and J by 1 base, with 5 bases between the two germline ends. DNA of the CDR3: TGTGCCAGCAGTTACGAGAGTAACTATGGCTACACCTTC. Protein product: CASSYESNYGYTF.

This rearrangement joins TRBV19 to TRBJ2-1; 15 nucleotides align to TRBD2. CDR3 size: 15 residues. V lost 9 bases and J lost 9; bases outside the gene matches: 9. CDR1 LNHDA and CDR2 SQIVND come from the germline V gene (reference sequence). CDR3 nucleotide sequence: TGTGCCAGCGGACTAGCGGGAGGGGTTCACGGTGAGCAGTTCTTC. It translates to CASGLAGGVHGEQFF.

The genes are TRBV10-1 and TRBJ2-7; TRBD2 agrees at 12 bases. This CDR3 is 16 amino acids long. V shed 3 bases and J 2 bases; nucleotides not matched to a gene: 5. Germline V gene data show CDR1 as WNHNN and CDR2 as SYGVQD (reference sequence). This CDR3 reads CASSDSLAGGTYEQYF. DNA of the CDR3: TGCGCCAGCAGTGATTCCCTAGCGGGAGGGACCTACGAGCAGTACTTC.

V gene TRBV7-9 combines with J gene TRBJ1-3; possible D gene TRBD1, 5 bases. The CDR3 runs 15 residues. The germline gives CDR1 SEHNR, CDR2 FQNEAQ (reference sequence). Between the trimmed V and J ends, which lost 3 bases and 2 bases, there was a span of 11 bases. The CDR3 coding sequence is TGTGCCAGCAGCTTCCTGACAGAAACTGGAAACACCATATATTTT. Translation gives CASSFLTETGNTIYF.

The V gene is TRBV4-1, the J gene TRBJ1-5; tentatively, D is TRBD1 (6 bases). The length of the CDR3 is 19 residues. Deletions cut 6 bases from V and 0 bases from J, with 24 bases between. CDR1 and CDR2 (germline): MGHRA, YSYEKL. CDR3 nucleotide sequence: TGCGCCAGCAGTTCTGACAGGCCCCGCCAACTATATAGCAATCAGCCCCAGCATTTT. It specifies CASSSDRPRQLYSNQPQHF.

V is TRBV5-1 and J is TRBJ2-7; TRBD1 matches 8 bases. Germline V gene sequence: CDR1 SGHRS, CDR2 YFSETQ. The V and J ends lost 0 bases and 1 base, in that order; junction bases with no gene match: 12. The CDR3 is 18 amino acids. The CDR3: CASSLGARARDRSYEQYF. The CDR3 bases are TGCGCCAGCAGCTTGGGGGCCCGCGCCAGGGACAGGTCCTACGAGCAGTACTTC.

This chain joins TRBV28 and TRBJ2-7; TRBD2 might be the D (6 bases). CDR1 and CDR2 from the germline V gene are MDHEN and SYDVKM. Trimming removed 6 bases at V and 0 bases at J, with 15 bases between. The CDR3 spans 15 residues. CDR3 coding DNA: TGTGCCAGCAGCCGGAGGGGACCGAACTCCTACGAGCAGTACTTC. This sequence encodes CASSRRGPNSYEQYF.

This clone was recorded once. The CDR3 reads CASSLEGWTGYEKLFF. DNA for the CDR3: TGTGCCAGCAGCTTAGAAGGTTGGACAGGGTATGAAAAACTGTTTTTT. The gene calls are TRBV7-9 and TRBJ1-4; 8 bases match TRBD1. V lost 1 base, J lost 6 bases, and 7 bases stayed unmatched. The germline V gene has CDR1 SEHNR and CDR2 FQNEAQ (reference sequence). This CDR3 contains 16 residues.

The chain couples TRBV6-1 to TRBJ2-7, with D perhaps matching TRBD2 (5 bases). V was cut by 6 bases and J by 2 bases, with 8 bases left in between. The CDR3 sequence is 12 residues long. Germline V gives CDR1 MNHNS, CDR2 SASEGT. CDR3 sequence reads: CASRTGTYEQYF. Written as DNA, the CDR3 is TGTGCCAGCAGGACCGGGACCTACGAGCAGTACTTC.

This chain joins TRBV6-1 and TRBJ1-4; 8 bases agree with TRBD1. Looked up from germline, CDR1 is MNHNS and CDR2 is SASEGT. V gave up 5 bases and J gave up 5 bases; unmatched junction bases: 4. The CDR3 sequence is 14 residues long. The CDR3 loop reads CASSPDRENEKLFF. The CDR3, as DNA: TGTGCCAGCAGTCCGGACAGGGAGAATGAAAAACTGTTTTTT.

The chain's CDR3 is CASSLRECGEQYF. For the CDR3, the DNA is TGTGCCAGCAGTTTGCGGGAGTGCGGCGAGCAGTACTTC. The chain employs TRBV27 and TRBJ2-7, with 7 nucleotides matching TRBD2. This CDR3 region has 13 residues. Trimming cost V 3 bases and J 6 bases; bases outside gene matches: 5. The germline V gene encodes CDR1 MNHEY and CDR2 SMNVEV (reference sequence).